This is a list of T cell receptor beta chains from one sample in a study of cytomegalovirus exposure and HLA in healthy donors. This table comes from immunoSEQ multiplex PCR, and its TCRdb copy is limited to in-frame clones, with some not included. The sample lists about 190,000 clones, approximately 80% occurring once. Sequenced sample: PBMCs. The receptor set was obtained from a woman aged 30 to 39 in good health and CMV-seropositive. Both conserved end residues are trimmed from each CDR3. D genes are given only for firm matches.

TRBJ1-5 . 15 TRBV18 ASSPELWAGSNQPQH
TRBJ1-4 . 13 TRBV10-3 AISGTPGLGEKLF
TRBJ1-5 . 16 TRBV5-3 ARSLSNQRRPSNQPQH
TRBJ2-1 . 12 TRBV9 ASSPDPRDSPPF
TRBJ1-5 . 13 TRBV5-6 ASSLRQGLNQPQH
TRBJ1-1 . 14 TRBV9 ASSPTTGTQRTEAF
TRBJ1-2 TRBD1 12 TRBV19 ASSIEQGAGGYT
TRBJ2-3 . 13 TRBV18 ASSRYRAPTDTQY
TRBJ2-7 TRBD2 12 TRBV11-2 ASSPGLAGHEQY
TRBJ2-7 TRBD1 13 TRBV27 ASSSAGTGTYEQY
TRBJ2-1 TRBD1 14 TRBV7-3 ASSLGWVRGSNEQF
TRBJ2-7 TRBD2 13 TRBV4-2 ASSQARLATYEQY
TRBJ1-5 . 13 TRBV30 AWSVQGMGNQPQH
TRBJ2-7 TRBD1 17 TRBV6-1 ASSEAPFRTGPKTYEQY
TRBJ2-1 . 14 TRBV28 ASSWWTDTRVNEQF
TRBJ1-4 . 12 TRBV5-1 ASSIDSNNEKLF
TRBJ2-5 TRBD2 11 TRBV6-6 ASSYRREETQY
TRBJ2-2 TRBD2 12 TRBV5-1 ASRAGIGAGELF
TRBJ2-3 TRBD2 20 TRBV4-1 ASSQFPSTSSPPYTHTDTQY
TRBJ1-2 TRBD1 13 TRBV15 ATSRARDRPYGYT
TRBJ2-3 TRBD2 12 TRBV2 ASSLTSSTDTQY
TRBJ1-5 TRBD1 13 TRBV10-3 ATRDSDYSNQPQH
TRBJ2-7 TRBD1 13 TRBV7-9 ASSWYRDRGDEQY
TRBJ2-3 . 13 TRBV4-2 ASSQDLEGPDTQY
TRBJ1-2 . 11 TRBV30 AWSGGLGYGYT
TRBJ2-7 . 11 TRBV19 AIPHSGQSEQY
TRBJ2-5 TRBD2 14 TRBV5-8 ASSPGTSGDRETQY
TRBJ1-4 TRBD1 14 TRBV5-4 ASSLHRQGGVEKLF
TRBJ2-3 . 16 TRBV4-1 ASSQWPRGAGGPDTQY
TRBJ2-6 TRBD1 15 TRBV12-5 ASAGTGIKAGANVLT
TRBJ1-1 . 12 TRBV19 ASSMRVSNTEAF
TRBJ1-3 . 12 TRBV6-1 ASQDIISGNTIY
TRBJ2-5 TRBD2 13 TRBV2 ASSGTSGRVETQY
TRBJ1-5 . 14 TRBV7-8 ASSPQGLTSNQPQH
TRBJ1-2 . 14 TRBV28 ASSVGGAAANYGYT
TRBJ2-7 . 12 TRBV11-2 ASSRFAGSDEQY
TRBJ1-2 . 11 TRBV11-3 ASSLTVGYGYT
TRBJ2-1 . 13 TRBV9 ASSISPSSNNEQF
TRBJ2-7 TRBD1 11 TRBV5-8 ATRQGLNYEQY
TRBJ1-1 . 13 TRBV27 ASSPIERVGAEAF
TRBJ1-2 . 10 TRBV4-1 ASSQLGHGYT